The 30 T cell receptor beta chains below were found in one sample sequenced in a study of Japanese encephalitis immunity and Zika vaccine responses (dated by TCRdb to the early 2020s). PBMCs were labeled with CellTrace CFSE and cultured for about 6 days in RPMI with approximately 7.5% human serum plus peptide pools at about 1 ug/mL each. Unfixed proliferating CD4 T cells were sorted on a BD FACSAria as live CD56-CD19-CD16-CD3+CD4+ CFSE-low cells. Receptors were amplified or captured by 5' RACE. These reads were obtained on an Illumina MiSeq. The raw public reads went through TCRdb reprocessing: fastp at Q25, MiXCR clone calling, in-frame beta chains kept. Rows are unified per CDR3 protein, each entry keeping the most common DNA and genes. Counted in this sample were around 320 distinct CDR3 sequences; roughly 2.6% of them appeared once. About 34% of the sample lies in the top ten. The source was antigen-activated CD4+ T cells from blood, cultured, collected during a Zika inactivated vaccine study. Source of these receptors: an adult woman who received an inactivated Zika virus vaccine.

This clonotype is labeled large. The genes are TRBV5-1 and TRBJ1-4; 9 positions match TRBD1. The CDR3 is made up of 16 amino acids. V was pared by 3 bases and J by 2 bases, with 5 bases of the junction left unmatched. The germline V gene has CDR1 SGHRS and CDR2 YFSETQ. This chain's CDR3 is CASSWGQGTTNEKLFF. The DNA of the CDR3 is TGCGCCAGCAGCTGGGGACAGGGAACCACTAATGAAAAACTGTTTTTT.

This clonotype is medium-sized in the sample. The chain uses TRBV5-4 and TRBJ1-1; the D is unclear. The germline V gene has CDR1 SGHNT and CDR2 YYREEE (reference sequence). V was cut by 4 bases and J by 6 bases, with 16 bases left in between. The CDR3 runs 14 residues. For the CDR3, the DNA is TGTGCCAGCAGCGCTGGAGGGAGTGGGCCTGAAGCTTTCTTT. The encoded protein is CASSAGGSGPEAFF. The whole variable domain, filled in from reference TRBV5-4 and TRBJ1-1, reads ETGVTQSPTHLIKTRGQQVTLRCSSQSGHNTVSWYQQALGQGPQFIFQYYREEENGRGNFPPRFSGLQFPNYSSELNVNALELDDSALYLCASSAGGSGPEAFFGQGTRLTVV.

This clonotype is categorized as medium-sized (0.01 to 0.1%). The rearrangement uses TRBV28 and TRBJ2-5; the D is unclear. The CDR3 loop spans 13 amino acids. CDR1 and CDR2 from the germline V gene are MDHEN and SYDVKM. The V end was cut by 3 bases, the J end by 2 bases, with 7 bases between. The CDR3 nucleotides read TGTGCCAGCAGTTTGCCAGGACAAGAGACCCAGTACTTC. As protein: CASSLPGQETQYF.

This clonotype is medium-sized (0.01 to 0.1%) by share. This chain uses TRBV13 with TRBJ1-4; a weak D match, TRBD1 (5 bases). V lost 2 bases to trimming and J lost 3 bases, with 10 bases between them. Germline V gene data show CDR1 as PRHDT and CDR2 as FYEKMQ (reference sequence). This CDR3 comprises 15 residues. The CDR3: CASSLRGRANEKLFF. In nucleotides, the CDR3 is TGTGCCAGCAGCTTAAGGGGCCGGGCTAATGAAAAACTGTTTTTT.

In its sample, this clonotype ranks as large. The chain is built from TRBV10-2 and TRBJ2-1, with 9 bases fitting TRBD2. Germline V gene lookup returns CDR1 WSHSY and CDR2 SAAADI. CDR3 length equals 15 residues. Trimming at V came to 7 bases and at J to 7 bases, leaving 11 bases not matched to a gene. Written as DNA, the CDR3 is TGCGCCAGCACCGCGGGGGGGCCTGGGTGGAATGAGCAGTTCTTC. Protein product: CASTAGGPGWNEQFF.

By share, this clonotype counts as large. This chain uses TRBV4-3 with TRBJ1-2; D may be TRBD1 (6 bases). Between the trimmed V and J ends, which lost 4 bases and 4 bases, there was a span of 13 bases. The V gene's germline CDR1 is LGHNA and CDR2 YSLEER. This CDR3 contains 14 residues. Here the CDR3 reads CASSLLGQSYGYTF. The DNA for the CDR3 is TGCGCCAGCAGCCTCCTCGGACAGTCCTATGGCTACACCTTC.

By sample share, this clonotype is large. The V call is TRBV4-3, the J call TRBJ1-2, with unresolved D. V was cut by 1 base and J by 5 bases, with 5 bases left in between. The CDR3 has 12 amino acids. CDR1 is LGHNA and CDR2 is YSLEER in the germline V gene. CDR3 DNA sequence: TGCGCCAGCAGCCAAGGTACTTATGGCTACACCTTC. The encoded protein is CASSQGTYGYTF.

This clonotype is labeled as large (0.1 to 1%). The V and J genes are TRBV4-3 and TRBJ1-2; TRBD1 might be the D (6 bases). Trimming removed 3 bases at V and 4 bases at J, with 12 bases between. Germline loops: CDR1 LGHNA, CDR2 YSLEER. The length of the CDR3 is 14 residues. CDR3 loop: CASSHSDSLYGYTF. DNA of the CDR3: TGCGCCAGCAGCCATTCGGACAGTCTCTATGGCTACACCTTC.

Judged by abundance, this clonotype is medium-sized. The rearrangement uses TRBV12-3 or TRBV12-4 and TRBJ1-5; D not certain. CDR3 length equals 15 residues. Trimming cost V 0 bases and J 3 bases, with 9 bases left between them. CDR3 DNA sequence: TGTGCCAGCAGTTTAGCCTGGCCGACCAATCAGCCCCAGCATTTT. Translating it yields CASSLAWPTNQPQHF.

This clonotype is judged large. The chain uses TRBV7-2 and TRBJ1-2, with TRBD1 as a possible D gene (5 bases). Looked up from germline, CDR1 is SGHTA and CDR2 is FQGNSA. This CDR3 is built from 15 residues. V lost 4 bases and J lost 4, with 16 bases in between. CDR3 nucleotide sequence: TGTGCCAGCAGCTCCCCCCGGGGGGTGGCCTATGGCTACACCTTC. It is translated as CASSSPRGVAYGYTF.

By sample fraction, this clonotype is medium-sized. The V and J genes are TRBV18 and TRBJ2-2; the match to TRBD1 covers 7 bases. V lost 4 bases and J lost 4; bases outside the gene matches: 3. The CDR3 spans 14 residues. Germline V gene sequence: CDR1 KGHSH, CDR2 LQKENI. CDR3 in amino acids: CASSQGAGTGELFF. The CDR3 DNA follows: TGTGCCAGCTCACAGGGGGCTGGCACCGGGGAGCTGTTTTTT.

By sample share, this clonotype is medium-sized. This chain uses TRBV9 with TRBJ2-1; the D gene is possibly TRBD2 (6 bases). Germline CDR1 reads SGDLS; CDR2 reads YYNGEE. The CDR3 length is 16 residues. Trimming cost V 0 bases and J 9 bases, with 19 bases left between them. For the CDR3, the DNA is TGTGCCAGCAGCGTAGGGACCACCCCGGGGGTGGGTGAGCAGTTCTTC. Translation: CASSVGTTPGVGEQFF.

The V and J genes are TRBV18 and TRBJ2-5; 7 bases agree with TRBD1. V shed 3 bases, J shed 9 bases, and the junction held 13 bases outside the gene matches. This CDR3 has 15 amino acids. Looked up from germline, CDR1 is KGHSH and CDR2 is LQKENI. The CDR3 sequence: CASSPGQVLGGAQYF. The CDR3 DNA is TGTGCCAGCTCACCTGGACAGGTTTTAGGTGGTGCCCAGTACTTC.

CDR3 protein: CASSPSPAGSREQYV. CDR3 DNA: TGTGCCAGCAGCCCGTCACCGGCAGGGTCGCGCGAGCAGTACGTC. The chain recombines TRBV5-6 with TRBJ2-7, with a possible D match to TRBD1 (5 bases). Looked up from germline, CDR1 is SGHDT and CDR2 is YYEEEE. This CDR3 comprises 15 residues. The germline V and J ends were trimmed by 4 bases and 6 bases, with 20 bases remaining between them.

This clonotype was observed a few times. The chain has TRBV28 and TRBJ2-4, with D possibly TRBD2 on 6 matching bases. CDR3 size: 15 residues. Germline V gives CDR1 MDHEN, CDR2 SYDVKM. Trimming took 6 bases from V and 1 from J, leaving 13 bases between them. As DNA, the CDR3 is TGTGCCAGCAGAACTTTGGAGGGTGCCAAAAACATTCAGTACTTC. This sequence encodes CASRTLEGAKNIQYF.

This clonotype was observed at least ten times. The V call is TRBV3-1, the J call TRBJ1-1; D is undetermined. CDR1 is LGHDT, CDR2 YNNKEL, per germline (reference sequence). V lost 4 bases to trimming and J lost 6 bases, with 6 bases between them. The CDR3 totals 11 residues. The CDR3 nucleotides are TGTGCCAGCAGCCGTGGAGCTGAAGCTTTCTTT. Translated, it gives CASSRGAEAFF.

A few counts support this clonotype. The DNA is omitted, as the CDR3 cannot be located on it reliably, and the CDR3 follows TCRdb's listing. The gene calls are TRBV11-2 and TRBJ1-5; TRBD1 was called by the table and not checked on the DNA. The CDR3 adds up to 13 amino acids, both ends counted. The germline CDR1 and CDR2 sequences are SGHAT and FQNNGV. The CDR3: CASSLGRPLCQHF.

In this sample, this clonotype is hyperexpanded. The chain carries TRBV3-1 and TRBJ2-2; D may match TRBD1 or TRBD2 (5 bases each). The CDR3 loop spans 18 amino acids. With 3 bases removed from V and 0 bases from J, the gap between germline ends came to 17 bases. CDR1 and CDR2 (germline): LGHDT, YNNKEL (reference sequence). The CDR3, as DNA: TGTGCCAGCAGCCACCCAGAGGGGTCTAGAGCGAACACCGGGGAGCTGTTTTTT. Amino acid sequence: CASSHPEGSRANTGELFF.

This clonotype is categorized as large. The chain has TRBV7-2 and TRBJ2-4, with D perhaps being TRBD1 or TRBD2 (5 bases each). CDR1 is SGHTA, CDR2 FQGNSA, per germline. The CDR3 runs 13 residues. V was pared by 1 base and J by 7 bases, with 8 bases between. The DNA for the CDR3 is TGTGCCAGCAGCTTAGGGGGACCGAACATTCAGTACTTC. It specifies CASSLGGPNIQYF.

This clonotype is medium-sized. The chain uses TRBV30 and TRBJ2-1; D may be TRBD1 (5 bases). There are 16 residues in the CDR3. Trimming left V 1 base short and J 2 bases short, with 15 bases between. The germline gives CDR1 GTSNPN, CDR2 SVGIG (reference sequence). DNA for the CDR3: TGTGCCTGGAGTGGACCCCGACAGCTTACCTACAATGAGCAGTTCTTC. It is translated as CAWSGPRQLTYNEQFF.

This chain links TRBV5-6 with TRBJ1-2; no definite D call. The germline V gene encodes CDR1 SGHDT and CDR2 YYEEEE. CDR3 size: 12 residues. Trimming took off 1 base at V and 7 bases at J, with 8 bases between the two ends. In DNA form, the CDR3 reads TGTGCCAGCAGCTTGTCCGGGCCTGGCTACACCTTC. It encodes CASSLSGPGYTF.

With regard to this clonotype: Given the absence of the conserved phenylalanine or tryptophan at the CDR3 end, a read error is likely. CDR3 DNA sequence: TGTGCCAGCAGCGAGGGACGGGGGAAAGAGACCCAGTACCTC. This translates into CASSEGRGKETQYL. V usage is TRBV9 and J usage is TRBJ2-5; D may be TRBD2 (6 bases). This CDR3 spans 14 amino acids. Germline-derived CDR1 and CDR2 are SGDLS and YYNGEE. The V end lost 3 bases, the J end lost 3 bases, and 12 bases lay between the germline ends.

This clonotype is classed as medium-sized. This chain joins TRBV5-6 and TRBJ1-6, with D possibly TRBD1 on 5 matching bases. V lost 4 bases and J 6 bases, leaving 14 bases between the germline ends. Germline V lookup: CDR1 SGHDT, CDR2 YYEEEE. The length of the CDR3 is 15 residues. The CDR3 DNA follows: TGTGCCAGCAGCACCGTTGATCAGGGTAATTCACCCCTCCACTTT. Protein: CASSTVDQGNSPLHF.

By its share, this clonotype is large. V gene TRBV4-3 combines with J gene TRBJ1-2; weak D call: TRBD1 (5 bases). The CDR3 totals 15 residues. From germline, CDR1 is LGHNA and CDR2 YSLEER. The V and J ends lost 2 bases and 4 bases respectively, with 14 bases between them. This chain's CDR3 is CASSQSGTWGYGYTF. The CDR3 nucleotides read TGCGCCAGCAGCCAATCCGGGACCTGGGGCTATGGCTACACCTTC.

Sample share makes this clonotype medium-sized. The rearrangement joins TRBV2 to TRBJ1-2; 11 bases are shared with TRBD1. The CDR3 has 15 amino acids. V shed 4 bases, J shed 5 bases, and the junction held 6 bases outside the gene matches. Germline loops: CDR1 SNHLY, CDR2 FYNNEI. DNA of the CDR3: TGTGCCAGCAGTGGGGGGACAGGGGGTGTATATGGCTACACCTTC. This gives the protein CASSGGTGGVYGYTF.

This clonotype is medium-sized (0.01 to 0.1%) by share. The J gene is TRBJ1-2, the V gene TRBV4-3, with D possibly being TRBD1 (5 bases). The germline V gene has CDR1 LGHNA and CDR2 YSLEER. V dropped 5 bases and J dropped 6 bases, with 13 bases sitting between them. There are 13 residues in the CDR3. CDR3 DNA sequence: TGCGCCAGCAGCATCCAGGGATCGGATGGCTACACCTTC. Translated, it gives CASSIQGSDGYTF.

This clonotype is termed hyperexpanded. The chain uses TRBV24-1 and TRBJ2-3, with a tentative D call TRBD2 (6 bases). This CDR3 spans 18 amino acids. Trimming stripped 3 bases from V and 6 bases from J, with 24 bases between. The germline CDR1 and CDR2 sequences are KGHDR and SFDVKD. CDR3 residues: CATSDKDVRDSLRDTQYF. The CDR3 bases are TGTGCCACCAGTGATAAGGATGTCCGGGACTCCCTGAGGGATACGCAGTATTTT.

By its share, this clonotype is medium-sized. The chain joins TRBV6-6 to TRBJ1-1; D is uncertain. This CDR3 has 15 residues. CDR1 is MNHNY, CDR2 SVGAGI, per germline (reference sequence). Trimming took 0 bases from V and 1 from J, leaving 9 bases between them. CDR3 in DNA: TGTGCCAGCAGTTACTCAGTCCGGACGAACACTGAAGCTTTCTTT. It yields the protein CASSYSVRTNTEAFF.

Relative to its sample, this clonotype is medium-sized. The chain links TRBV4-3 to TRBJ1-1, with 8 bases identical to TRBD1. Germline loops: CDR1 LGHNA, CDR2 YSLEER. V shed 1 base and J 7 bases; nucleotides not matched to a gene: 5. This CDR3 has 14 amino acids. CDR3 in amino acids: CASSQVGGQGEAFF. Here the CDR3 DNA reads TGCGCCAGCAGCCAAGTAGGAGGACAGGGTGAAGCTTTCTTT.

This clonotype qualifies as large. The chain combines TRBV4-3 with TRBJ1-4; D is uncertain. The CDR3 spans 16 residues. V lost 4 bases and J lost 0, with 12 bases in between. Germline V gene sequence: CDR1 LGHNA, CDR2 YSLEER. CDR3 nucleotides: TGCGCCAGCAGCCTACGAGGAGGATCAACTAATGAAAAACTGTTTTTT. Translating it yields CASSLRGGSTNEKLFF.